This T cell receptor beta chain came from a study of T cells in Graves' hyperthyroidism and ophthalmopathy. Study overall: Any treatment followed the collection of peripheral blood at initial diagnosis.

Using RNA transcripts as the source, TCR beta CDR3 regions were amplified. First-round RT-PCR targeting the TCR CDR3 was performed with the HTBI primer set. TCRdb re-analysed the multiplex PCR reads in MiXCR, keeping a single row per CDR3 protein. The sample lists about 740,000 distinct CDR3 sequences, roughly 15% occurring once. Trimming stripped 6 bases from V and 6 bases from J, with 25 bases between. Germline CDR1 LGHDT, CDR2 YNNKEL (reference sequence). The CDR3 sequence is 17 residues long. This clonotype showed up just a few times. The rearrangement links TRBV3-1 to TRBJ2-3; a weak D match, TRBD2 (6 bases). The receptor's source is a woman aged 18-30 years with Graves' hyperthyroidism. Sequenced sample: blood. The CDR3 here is CASSFRLGGVVSDTQYF. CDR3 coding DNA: TGTGCCAGCAGTTTCAGGCTGGGCGGGGTTGTTTCGGATACGCAGTATTTT.